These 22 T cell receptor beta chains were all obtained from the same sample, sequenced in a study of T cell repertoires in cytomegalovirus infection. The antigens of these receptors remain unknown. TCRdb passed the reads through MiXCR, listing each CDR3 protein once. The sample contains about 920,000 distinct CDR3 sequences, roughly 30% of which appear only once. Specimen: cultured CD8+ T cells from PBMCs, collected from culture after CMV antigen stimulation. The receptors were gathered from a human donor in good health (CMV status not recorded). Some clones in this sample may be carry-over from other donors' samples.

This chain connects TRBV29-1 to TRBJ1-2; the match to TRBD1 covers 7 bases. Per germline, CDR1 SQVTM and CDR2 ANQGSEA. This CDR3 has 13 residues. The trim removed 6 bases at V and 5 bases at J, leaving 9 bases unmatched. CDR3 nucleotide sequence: TGCAGCGTATCGCGGGACAGCAAATATGGCTACACCTTC. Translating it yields CSVSRDSKYGYTF.

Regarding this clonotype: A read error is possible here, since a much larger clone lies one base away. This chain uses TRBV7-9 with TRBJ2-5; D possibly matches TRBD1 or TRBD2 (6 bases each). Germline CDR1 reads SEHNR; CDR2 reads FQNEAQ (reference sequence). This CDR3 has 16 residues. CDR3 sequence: CASGLRGTKGGVAQYF. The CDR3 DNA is TGTGCCAGCGGCTTGAGGGGGACCAAGGGGGGAGTGGCCCAGTACTTC.

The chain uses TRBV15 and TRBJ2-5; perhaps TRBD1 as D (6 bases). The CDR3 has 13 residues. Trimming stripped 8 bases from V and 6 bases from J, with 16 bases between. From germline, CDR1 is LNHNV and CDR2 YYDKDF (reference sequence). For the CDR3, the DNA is TGTGCCACCTACTCCTGGGACACAAAGACCCAGTACTTC. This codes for CATYSWDTKTQYF. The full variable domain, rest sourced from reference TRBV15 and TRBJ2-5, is DAMVIQNPRYQVTQFGKPVTLSCSQTLNHNVMYWYQQKSSQAPKLLFHYYDKDFNNEADTPDNFQSRRPNTSFCFLDIRSPGLGDTAMYLCATYSWDTKTQYFGPGTRLLVL.

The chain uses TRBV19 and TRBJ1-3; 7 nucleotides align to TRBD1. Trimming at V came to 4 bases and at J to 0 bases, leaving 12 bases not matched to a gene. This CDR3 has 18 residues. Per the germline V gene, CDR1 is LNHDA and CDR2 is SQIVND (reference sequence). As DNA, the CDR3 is TGTGCCAGTAGTACCCCGGGACAGTGGGACACCTCTGGAAACACCATATATTTT. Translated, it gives CASSTPGQWDTSGNTIYF.

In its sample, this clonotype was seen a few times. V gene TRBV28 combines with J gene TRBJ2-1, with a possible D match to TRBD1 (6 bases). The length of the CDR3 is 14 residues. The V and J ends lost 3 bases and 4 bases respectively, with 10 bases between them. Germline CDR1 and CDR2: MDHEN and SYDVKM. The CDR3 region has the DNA TGTGCCAGCAGTTTGGGGACACCTTACAATGAGCAGTTCTTC. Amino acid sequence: CASSLGTPYNEQFF.

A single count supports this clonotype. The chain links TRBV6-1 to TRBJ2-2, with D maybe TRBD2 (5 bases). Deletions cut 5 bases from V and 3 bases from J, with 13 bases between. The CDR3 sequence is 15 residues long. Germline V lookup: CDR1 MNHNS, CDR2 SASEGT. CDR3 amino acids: CASSYGNSYTGELFF. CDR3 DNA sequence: TGTGCCAGCAGTTACGGGAACAGCTACACCGGGGAGCTGTTTTTT.

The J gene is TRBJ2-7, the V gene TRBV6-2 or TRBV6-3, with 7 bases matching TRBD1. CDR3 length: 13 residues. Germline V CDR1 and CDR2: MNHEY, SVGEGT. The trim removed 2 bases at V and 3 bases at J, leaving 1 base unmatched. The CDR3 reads CASSYGDSYEQYV. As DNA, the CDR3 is TGTGCCAGCAGTTACGGGGACAGCTACGAGCAGTACGTC.

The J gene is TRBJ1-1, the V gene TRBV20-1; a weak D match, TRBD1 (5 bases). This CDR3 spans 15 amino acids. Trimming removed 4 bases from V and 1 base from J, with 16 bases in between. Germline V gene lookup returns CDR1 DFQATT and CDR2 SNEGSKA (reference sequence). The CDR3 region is CSATTGARGNTEAFF. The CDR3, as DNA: TGCAGTGCTACTACCGGGGCACGGGGGAACACTGAAGCTTTCTTT.

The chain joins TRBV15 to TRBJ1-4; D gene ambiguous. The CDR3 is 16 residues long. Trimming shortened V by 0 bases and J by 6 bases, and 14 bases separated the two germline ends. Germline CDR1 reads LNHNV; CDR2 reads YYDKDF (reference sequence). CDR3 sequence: CATSRDPPGSDEKLFF. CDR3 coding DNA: TGTGCCACCAGCAGAGACCCCCCCGGGTCGGATGAAAAACTGTTTTTT.

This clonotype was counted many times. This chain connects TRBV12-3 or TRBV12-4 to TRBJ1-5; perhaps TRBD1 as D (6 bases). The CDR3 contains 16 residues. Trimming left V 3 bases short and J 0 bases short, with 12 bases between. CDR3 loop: CASSFLGQSSNQPQHF. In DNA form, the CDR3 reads TGTGCCAGCAGTTTCCTCGGACAGAGTAGCAATCAGCCCCAGCATTTT.

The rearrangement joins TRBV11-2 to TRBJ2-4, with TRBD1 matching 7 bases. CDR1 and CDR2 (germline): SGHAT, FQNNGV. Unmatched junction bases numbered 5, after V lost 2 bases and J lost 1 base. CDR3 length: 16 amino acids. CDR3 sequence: CASSLNWDSAKNIQYF. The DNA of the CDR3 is TGTGCCAGCAGCTTAAACTGGGACAGCGCCAAAAACATTCAGTACTTC.

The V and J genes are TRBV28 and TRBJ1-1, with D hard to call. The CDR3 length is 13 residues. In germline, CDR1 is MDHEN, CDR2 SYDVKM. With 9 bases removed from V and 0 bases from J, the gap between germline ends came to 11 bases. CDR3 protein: CASLDVVNTEAFF. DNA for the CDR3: TGTGCCAGTTTGGACGTGGTGAACACTGAAGCTTTCTTT.

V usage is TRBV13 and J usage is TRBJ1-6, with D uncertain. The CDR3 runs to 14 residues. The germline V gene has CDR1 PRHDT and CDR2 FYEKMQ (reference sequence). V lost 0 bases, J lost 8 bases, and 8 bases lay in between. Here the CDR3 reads CASSLGRVYSPLHF. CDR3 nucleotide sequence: TGTGCCAGCAGCTTAGGGCGGGTTTATTCACCCCTCCACTTT.

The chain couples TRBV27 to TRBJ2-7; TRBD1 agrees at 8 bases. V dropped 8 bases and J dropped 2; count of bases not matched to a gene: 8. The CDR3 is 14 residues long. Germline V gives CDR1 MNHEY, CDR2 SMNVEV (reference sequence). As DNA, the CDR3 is TGTGCCAGCCAAACCGGGACAGGACCCTACGAGCAGTACTTC. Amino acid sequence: CASQTGTGPYEQYF.

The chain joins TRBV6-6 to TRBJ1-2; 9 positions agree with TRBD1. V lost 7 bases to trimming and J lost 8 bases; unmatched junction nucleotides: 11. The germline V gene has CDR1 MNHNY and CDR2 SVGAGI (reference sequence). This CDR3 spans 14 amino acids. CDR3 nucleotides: TGTGCCAGCACCTTAAGTCGACAGGGGGGCGGCTACACCTTC. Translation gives CASTLSRQGGGYTF.

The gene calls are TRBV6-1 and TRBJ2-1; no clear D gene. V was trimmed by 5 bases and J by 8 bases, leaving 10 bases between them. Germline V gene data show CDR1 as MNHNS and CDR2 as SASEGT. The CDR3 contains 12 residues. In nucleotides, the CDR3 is TGTGCCAGCAGTCACCCCTCGGATGAGCAGTTCTTC. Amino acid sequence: CASSHPSDEQFF.

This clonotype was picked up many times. The CDR3 here is CASSAAHRTEAFF. As DNA, the CDR3 is TGCGCCAGCTCCGCGGCGCACCGCACTGAAGCTTTCTTT. The chain carries TRBV10-2 and TRBJ1-1; no clear D gene. CDR1 is WSHSY and CDR2 is SAAADI in the germline V gene. This CDR3 region has 13 residues. Trimming took off 8 bases at V and 4 bases at J, with 14 bases between the two ends.

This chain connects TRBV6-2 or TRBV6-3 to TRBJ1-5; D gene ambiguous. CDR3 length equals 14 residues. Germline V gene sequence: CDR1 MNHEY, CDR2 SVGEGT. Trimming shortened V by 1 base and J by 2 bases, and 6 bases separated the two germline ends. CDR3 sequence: CASSYLEGNQPQHF. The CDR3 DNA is TGTGCCAGCAGTTACTTGGAGGGCAATCAGCCCCAGCATTTT.

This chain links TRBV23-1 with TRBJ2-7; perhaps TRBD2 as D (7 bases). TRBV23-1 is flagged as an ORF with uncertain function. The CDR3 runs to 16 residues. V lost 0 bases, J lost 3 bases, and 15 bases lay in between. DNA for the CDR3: TGCGCCAGCAGTCAATCGGGAGGGGGGGAACTCTACGAGCAGTACGTC. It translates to CASSQSGGGELYEQYV.

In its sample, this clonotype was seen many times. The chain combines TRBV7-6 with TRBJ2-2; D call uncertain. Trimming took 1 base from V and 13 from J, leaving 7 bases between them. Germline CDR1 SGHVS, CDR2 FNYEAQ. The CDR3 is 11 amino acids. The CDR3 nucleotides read TGTGCCAGCAGCTTAGGATTAATGCTGTTTTTT. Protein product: CASSLGLMLFF.

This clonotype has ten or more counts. Written as DNA, the CDR3 is TGCAGTGCGTCCTTGGGGGGCTCCTACAATGAGCAGTTCTTC. Protein: CSASLGGSYNEQFF. The rearrangement uses TRBV20-1 and TRBJ2-1; D might be TRBD2 (6 bases). This CDR3 comprises 14 residues. V was cut by 6 bases and J by 0 bases, with 12 bases left in between. In germline, CDR1 is DFQATT, CDR2 SNEGSKA (reference sequence).

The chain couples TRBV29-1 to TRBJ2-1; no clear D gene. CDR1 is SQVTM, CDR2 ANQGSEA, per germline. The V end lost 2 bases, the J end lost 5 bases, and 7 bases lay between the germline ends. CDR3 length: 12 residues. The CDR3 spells CSVEPPDNEQFF. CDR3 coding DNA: TGCAGCGTTGAACCCCCGGACAATGAGCAGTTCTTC.